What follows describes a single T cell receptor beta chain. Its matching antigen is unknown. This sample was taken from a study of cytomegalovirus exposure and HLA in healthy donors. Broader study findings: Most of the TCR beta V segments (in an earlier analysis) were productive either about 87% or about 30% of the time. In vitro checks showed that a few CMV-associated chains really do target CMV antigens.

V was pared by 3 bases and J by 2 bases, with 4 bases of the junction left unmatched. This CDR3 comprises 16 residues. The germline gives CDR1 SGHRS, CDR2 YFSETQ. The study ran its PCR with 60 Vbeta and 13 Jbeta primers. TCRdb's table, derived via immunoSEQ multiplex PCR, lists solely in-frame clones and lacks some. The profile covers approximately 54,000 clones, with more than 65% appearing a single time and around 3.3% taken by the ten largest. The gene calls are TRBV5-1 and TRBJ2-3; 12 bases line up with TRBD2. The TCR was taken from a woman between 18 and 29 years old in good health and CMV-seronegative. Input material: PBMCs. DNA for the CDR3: TGCGCCAGCAGCTCCGGACTAGCGGGGAACACAGATACGCAGTATTTT. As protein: CASSSGLAGNTDTQYF.